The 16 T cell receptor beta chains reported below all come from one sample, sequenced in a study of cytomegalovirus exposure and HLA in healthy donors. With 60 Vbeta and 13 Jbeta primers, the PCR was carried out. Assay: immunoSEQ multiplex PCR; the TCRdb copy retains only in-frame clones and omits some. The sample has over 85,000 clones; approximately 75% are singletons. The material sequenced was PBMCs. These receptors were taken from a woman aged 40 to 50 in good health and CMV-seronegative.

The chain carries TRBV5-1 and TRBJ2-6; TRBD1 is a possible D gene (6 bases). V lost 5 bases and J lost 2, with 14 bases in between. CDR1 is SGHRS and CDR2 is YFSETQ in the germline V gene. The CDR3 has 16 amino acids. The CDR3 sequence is CASSQGLATGANVLTF. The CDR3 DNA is TGCGCCAGCAGTCAGGGGTTAGCGACTGGGGCCAACGTCCTGACTTTC.

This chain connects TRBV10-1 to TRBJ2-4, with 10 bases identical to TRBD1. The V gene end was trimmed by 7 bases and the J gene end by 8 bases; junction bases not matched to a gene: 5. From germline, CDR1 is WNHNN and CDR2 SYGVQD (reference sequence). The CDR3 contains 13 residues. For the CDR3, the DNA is TGCGCCAGCAAAGGGGACAGGGGAGACATTCAGTACTTC. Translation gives CASKGDRGDIQYF.

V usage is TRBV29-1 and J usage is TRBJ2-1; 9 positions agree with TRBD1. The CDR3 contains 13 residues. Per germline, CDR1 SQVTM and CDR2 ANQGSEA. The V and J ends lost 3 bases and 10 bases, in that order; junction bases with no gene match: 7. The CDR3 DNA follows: TGCAGCGTTGATCTACAGGGGGCATGGGAGCAGTTCTTC. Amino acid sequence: CSVDLQGAWEQFF.

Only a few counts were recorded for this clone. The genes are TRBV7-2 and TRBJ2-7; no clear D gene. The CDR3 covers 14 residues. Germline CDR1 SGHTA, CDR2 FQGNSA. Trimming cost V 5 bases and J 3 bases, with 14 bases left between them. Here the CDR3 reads CASSLPGTNYEQYF. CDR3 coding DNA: TGTGCCAGCAGCCTCCCAGGCACAAACTACGAGCAGTACTTC.

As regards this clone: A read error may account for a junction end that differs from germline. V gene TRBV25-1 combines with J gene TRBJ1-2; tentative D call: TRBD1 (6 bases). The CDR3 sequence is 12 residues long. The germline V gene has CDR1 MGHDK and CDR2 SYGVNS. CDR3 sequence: CASKGGGPGYPF. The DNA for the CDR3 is TGTGCCAGCAAAGGGGGGGGACCGGGCTACCCCTTC.

The chain's CDR3 is CASSPTLAGIDTQYF. In DNA, the CDR3 is TGTGCCAGCTCACCTACACTAGCGGGGATAGATACGCAGTATTTT. This chain uses TRBV18 with TRBJ2-3; 10 positions match TRBD2. Germline lookup yields CDR1 KGHSH and CDR2 LQKENI. V trimming: 3 bases; J trimming: 5 bases; junction bases outside the gene matches: 5. The CDR3 length is 15 residues.

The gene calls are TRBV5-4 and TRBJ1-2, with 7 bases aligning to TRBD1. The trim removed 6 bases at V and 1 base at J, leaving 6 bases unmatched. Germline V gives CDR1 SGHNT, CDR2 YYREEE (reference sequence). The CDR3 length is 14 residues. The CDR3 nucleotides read TGTGCCAGCAACCCCGGGACAGATAACTATGGCTACACCTTC. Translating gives CASNPGTDNYGYTF.

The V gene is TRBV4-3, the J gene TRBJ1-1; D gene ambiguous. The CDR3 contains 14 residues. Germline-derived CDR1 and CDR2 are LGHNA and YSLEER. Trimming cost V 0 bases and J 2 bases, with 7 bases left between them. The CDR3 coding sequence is TGCGCCAGCAGCCAAGATGGGCCAAACACTGAAGCTTTCTTT. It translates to CASSQDGPNTEAFF.

The DNA of the CDR3 is TGCGCCAGCAGCCAAGGAGTCCGGGTGAACACTGAAGCTTTCTTT. This encodes CASSQGVRVNTEAFF. The V gene is TRBV4-3, the J gene TRBJ1-1; D unclear. Trimming stripped 1 base from V and 0 bases from J, with 9 bases between. CDR1 and CDR2 from the germline V gene are LGHNA and YSLEER. CDR3 length equals 15 residues.

This chain's CDR3 is CASRNSGGRGDTQYF. CDR3 DNA sequence: TGCGCCAGCAGGAATAGCGGGGGCCGAGGAGATACGCAGTATTTT. This sequence joins TRBV5-1 and TRBJ2-3; 9 positions match TRBD2. CDR1 and CDR2 from the germline V gene are SGHRS and YFSETQ. This CDR3 has 15 residues. V was clipped by 5 bases and J by 5 bases; unmatched bases: 9.

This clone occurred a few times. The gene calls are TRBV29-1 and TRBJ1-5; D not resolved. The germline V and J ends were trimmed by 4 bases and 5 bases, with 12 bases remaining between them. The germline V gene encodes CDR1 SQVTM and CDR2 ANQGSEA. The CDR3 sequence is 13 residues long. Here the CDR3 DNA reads TGCAGCGTTGCTGCGGCTAGAGATCAGCCCCAGCATTTT. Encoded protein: CSVAAARDQPQHF.

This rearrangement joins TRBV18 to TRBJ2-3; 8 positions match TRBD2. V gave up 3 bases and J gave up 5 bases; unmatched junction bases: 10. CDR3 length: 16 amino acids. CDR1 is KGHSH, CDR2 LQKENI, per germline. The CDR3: CASSPSRGGLVDTQYF. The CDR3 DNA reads TGTGCCAGCTCACCCTCCCGGGGGGGGCTTGTAGATACGCAGTATTTT.

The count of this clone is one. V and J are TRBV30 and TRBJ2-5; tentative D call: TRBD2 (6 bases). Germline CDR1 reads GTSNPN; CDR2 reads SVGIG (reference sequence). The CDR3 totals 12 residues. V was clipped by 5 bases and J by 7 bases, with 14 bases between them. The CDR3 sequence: CAWVRDSGTQYF. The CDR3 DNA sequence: TGTGCCTGGGTTCGGGACTCGGGGACCCAGTACTTC.

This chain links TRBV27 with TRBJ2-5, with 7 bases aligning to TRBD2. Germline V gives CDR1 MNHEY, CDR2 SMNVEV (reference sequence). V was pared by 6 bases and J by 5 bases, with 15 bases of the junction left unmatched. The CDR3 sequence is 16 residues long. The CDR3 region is CASSPLPGTISETQYF. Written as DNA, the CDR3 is TGTGCCAGCAGCCCCTTACCTGGGACTATCAGTGAGACCCAGTACTTC.

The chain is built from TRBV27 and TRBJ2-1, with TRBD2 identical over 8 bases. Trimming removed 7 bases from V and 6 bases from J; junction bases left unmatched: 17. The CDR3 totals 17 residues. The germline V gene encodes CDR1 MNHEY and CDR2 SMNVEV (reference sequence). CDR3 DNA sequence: TGTGCCAGCACCCTCCTTACGGGGGGACGGGGGGGCAATGAGCAGTTCTTC. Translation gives CASTLLTGGRGGNEQFF.

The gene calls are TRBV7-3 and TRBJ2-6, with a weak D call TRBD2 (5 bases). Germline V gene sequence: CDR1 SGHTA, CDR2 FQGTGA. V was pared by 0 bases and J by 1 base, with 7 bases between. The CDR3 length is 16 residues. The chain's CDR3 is CASSLTPGSGANVLTF. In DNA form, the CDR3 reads TGTGCCAGCAGCTTAACACCGGGGTCTGGGGCCAACGTCCTGACTTTC.